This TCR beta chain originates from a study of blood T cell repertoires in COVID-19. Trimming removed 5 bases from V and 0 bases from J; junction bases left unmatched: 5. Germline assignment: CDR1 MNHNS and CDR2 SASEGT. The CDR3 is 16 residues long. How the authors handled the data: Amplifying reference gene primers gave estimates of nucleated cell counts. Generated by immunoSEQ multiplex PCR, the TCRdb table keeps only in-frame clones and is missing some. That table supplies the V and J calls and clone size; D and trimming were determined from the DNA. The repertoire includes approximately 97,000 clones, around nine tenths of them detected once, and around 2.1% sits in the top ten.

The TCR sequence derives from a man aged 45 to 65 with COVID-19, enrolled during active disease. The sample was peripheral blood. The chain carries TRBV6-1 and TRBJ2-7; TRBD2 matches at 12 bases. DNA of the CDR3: TGTGCCAGCAGTCAAGGACTAGCGGGGAGCTCCTACGAGCAGTACTTC. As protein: CASSQGLAGSSYEQYF.